The subject of this entry is one T cell receptor (delta chain). No cognate antigen has been identified for it. TCRdb lists the protein of a much larger clone for this DNA, which differs at residue 13, so this is likely a read error; the protein given here is translated from the DNA itself. This sample is drawn from a study of DNA immune sequencing with unique molecular identifiers (dated by TCRdb to 2020 to 2021). Background for the entire study: gammadelta T cells were enriched from buffy coats using immunomagnetic cell separation, and their genomic DNA was sequenced. Fluorescence-activated cell sorting was used to enrich gammadelta T cells from the PBMC of 10 healthy people. To compare enriched and non-enriched samples, roughly 0.1 ug of enriched gammadelta T-cell DNA and around 0.9 ug of non-enriched PBMC DNA were sequenced. The study developed and validated an ultrasensitive DNA-based TRD repertoire sequencing method using PCR-introduced unique molecular identifiers. Validation of the method was performed on synthetic reference molecules and on blood samples from healthy individuals. All donors were healthy people, and ten of the donors were profiled using sorted gammadelta T cells from peripheral blood.

Library generation was performed with multiplex PCR. A 32-plex assay amplified the genomic DNA, with primers for all 8 TRDV and 4 TRDJ genes spanning the CDR3. During three to four cycles of barcoding PCR, a 12-nucleotide UMI was attached, and a second PCR using Illumina adapter primers followed. Libraries were purified with AMPure XP beads and quality-checked on a Fragment Analyzer with the HS NGS Fragment kit. Sequencing was run on an Illumina MiniSeq mid-output kit with roughly 20% PhiX and 150 cycles of paired-end reads. Processing in the source paper ran as follows. MIGEC version 1.2.9 was used to process the reads, grouping reads by UMI and building error-corrected consensus sequences. Modified VDJtools version 1.2.1 scripts and the tcR R package were used for post-processing. TCRdb reran clone calling on the public reads with CATT; rows sharing one DNA sequence were then combined. The authors' filters were not applied to this entry. Counted in this sample were 4,000 to 6,000 delta-chain clones; over 10% of them appeared once. Jointly, the top ten make up roughly 50% of the sample.

Study-level results and caveats: Variation in TRD repertoire diversity was observed between healthy donors, with several donors found to be highly oligoclonal, in that the top 5 clonotypes exceeded half of productive molecules. Among clonotypes in healthy donors, TRDV2 paired with TRDJ1 was identified as the most common TRD rearrangement. Novel TRD sequences not targeted by the primers cannot be detected by the primer-based approach.

In the germline V gene, CDR1 corresponds to GEAIGNYY and CDR2 to EKD. The CDR3, cysteine through phenylalanine, is 20 amino acids long. Left in the record is the CDR3 DNA by itself, 60 bases read in frame from the first base. The chain is made from TRDV2 and TRDJ3; 13 central nucleotides agree with TRDD3. The sample comprised gamma-delta T cells enriched from blood buffy coat, or unenriched PBMCs (not recorded which). The TCR sequence derives from a human donor in good health. The CDR3 protein is CACDKVLGDTRSCDTRQMFF. The DNA reads as follows: TGTGCCTGTGACAAAGTACTGGGGGATACGCGCTCCTGTGACACCCGACAGATGTTTTTC.